The rows below give T cell receptor beta chains drawn from one sample of a study of blood T cells in healthy people across ages. TCRdb recomputed calls from the 5' RACE reads with MiXCR, one row per CDR3 protein. The sample consists of about 1.5 million distinct CDR3 sequences, 35% to 45% of them appearing once. Sample: blood. These receptors originate from a woman in her late teens or twenties in good health. Both conserved end residues are trimmed from each CDR3.

v_gene: TRBV12-3/TRBV12-4; CDR3aa: ASSLLGGKNNEQF
v_gene: TRBV20-1; CDR3aa: SALTMGTSRHNEQF
v_gene: TRBV6-2/TRBV6-3; CDR3aa: ASSYRGNTPNYGYT
v_gene: TRBV4-3; CDR3aa: ASSHGTPTYNEQF
v_gene: TRBV10-3; CDR3aa: AISEATSGLYNEQF
v_gene: TRBV21-1; CDR3aa: ASSKEGTGGMNEQF
v_gene: TRBV27; CDR3aa: ASSFGPGGSYEQY
v_gene: TRBV3-1; CDR3aa: ASSQSLPRTGVYTEAF
v_gene: TRBV9; CDR3aa: ASSPPSLETQY
v_gene: TRBV14; CDR3aa: ASSQDGVARDTQY
v_gene: TRBV4-3; CDR3aa: ASSHRNRANYGYT
v_gene: TRBV5-1; CDR3aa: ASSLGAETKETQY
v_gene: TRBV6-5; CDR3aa: ASSPPPERTYEQY
v_gene: TRBV3-1; CDR3aa: ASSQEWTGGHGYT
v_gene: TRBV7-9; CDR3aa: ASSRGTPPYNSPLH
v_gene: TRBV4-3; CDR3aa: ASSQDHSGFADEQF
v_gene: TRBV29-1; CDR3aa: SVVVRGLADTQY
v_gene: TRBV29-1; CDR3aa: SVELPGTGLYNEQY
v_gene: TRBV15; CDR3aa: ATSVHGQGYNEQY
v_gene: TRBV20-1; CDR3aa: SARDRATGNTEAF
v_gene: TRBV6-1; CDR3aa: ASTSNRAPRVQVNQPQH
v_gene: TRBV29-1; CDR3aa: SVEDPGQGSTYEQY
v_gene: TRBV7-6; CDR3aa: ASSLYRDKDNEQY
v_gene: TRBV4-1; CDR3aa: ASSQWRQETQY
v_gene: TRBV28; CDR3aa: ASSRGDRANTEAF
v_gene: TRBV7-2; CDR3aa: ASSLAMGTGGFEQY
v_gene: TRBV5-5; CDR3aa: ASIQGADEQY
v_gene: TRBV7-2; CDR3aa: ASSAQLAGGTGELF
v_gene: TRBV2; CDR3aa: ASRIEPYEQY
v_gene: TRBV9; CDR3aa: ASSVVDRVDYGYT
v_gene: TRBV12-5; CDR3aa: ASGYGVSQPQH
v_gene: TRBV19; CDR3aa: ASSIRGAGNEQY
v_gene: TRBV5-6; CDR3aa: ASSLYGQGTYNEQF
v_gene: TRBV4-3; CDR3aa: ASSQDDSDNEQF
v_gene: TRBV6-5; CDR3aa: ASSSRTARDGAF
v_gene: TRBV7-2; CDR3aa: ASSPQGVAVLYEQY
v_gene: TRBV7-9; CDR3aa: ASSLDPKPDTQY
v_gene: TRBV6-1; CDR3aa: ASSVLAPPSYNEQF
v_gene: TRBV18; CDR3aa: ASSPRVAGVIRPSTDTQY
v_gene: TRBV7-8; CDR3aa: ASSPGGNGIYEQY
v_gene: TRBV7-9; CDR3aa: ASSPYPQLAGLINPYEQY
v_gene: TRBV20-1; CDR3aa: SARTGIENEKLF
v_gene: TRBV27; CDR3aa: ASRPQGSTYEQY
v_gene: TRBV12-3/TRBV12-4; CDR3aa: ASTALGSNQPQH
v_gene: TRBV29-1; CDR3aa: SVEGVGGAGLYQPQH
v_gene: TRBV30; CDR3aa: AWSLEVEAF
v_gene: TRBV6-5; CDR3aa: ASSPWGIEEGETQY
v_gene: TRBV6-6; CDR3aa: ASSDARGNTGELF
v_gene: TRBV29-1; CDR3aa: SVEGRHTDTQY
v_gene: TRBV4-3; CDR3aa: ASSQEVLITNYGYT
v_gene: TRBV10-3; CDR3aa: AISESRKGVHEQY
v_gene: TRBV7-2; CDR3aa: ASSSWLDTQY
v_gene: TRBV6-5; CDR3aa: ASSPGQGPNNEQF